This T cell receptor beta chain was captured in a study of CD8 T cells in ankylosing spondylitis (dated by TCRdb to 2015 to 2018). For the wider study: To find TCR variants linked to disease, the study profiled T cell receptor beta repertoires in ankylosing spondylitis patients and healthy donors. The full study cohort comprised around 25 ankylosing spondylitis patients and 110 or so healthy donors. Peripheral blood was sampled, and synovial fluid was also collected from ankylosing spondylitis patients. Study-wide conclusions, independent of this receptor: A CD8+ phenotype was shown by the disease-linked clones, which were found at relatively low frequencies in peripheral blood. Some motif variants were previously reported in synovial fluid and blood of reactive arthritis patients, suggesting common disease-initiation mechanisms. A TCR beta motif of seven or eight highly homologous amino acid variants appeared characteristic of blood from ankylosing spondylitis patients. Significant enrichment of the disease-linked clones was reported in matched synovial fluid samples from ankylosing spondylitis patients.

V is shortened by 8 bases, J by 2 bases, and the region joining them spans 15 bases. The germline V gene specifies MNHNS as CDR1 and SASEGT as CDR2. From the cysteine through the phenylalanine, the CDR3 covers 15 amino acids. The sequence is cut down to CDR3 DNA, 45 bases in frame from base 1. To note about this clonotype: No cognate antigen has been identified for it. Per-nucleotide qualities are absent, and no much larger clonotype sits a single base away.

For sequencing, an Illumina HiSeq 2500 was employed. Quantitative 5'-RACE with molecular barcodes was used to prepare TCR beta libraries. On the authors' methods: Disease-linked TCR variants were identified with a new computational method built on a probabilistic model of VDJ rearrangement. The public reads were reprocessed in TCRdb via fastp at Q25 and MiXCR, keeping in-frame beta chains. Every CDR3 protein is listed once, alongside the most common genes and DNA of its rows. TCRdb's processing, not the authors' own work, is the source of the V and J calls. The sample yields a few hundred thousand distinct CDR3 sequences; approximately 20% were counted once. The top ten clonotypes cover about 17% of the sample.

The sequence derives from a male donor with ankylosing spondylitis. The rearranged chain carries TRBV6-1 and TRBJ1-4, with the D gene not confidently named. The sequencing sample was made of blood, either unsorted or a sorted T cell fraction (not recorded which). The CDR3 is CASAPRGGTNEKLFF. The nucleotide sequence reads as follows: TGTGCCAGCGCGCCCCGAGGCGGGACTAATGAAAAACTGTTTTTT.